This is a list of T cell receptor beta chains from one sample in a study of blood T cell repertoires in COVID-19. Sequenced by immunoSEQ multiplex PCR; TCRdb stores in-frame clones only, minus some. The sample shows over 350,000 clones, nearly 90% of them seen only once. Sequenced sample: PBMCs or T cells enriched from blood (not recorded which). The receptors come from a woman under 30 with acute COVID-19. The CDR3 runs from the conserved cysteine through the conserved F or W. The D gene is left open where the match is weak. Only some rows state a clone size, as once, few, many or a class for expanded clones.

D gene: .; clone size: .; V gene: TRBV19; J gene: TRBJ1-2; CDR3 DNA: TGTGCCAGTAGACAGGGTTTTGCAGATGGCTACACCTTC; CDR3 protein: CASRQGFADGYTF
D gene: TRBD1; clone size: .; V gene: TRBV28; J gene: TRBJ1-5; CDR3 DNA: TGTGCAGCCCGGACAGGTAGCAATCAGCCCCAGCATTTT; CDR3 protein: CAARTGSNQPQHF
D gene: .; clone size: .; V gene: TRBV5-1; J gene: TRBJ2-3; CDR3 DNA: TGCGCCAGCAACCCAGGAGGAGCCACAGATACGCAGTATTTT; CDR3 protein: CASNPGGATDTQYF
D gene: TRBD2; clone size: .; V gene: TRBV2; J gene: TRBJ2-7; CDR3 DNA: TGTGCCAGCAGTGAAGCGGAGGGACTAGCGGGGGGTTCCTACGAGCAGTACTTC; CDR3 protein: CASSEAEGLAGGSYEQYF
D gene: TRBD1; clone size: .; V gene: TRBV5-1; J gene: TRBJ2-5; CDR3 DNA: TGCGCCAGCAGCCTGGGACAGGGGGCTTCGAGTGAGACCCAGTACTTC; CDR3 protein: CASSLGQGASSETQYF
D gene: .; clone size: .; V gene: TRBV4-1; J gene: TRBJ1-5; CDR3 DNA: TGCGCCAGCAGCCAAGGCAATCAGGGTGTTGGTCAGCCCCAGCATTTT; CDR3 protein: CASSQGNQGVGQPQHF
D gene: .; clone size: .; V gene: TRBV19; J gene: TRBJ2-1; CDR3 DNA: TGTGCCAGTAGCACGACCCAGGGGTGGAATGAGCAGTTCTTC; CDR3 protein: CASSTTQGWNEQFF
D gene: TRBD1; clone size: .; V gene: TRBV6-2/TRBV6-3; J gene: TRBJ1-1; CDR3 DNA: TGTGCCAGCAGTCAGGACTACAGGGGTTACACTGAAGCTTTCTTT; CDR3 protein: CASSQDYRGYTEAFF
D gene: TRBD2; clone size: .; V gene: TRBV14; J gene: TRBJ2-1; CDR3 DNA: TGTGCCAGCAGCCAAGTTCGGGGGGCGGGAGGGCCCTACAATGAGCAGTTCTTC; CDR3 protein: CASSQVRGAGGPYNEQFF
D gene: TRBD2; clone size: .; V gene: TRBV4-3; J gene: TRBJ2-5; CDR3 DNA: TGCGCCAGCAGCCAAGGGACTAGCTTCCAAGAGACCCAGTACTTC; CDR3 protein: CASSQGTSFQETQYF
D gene: TRBD2; clone size: .; V gene: TRBV7-2; J gene: TRBJ2-7; CDR3 DNA: TGTGCCAGCAGTGGCGGGAGGGCCTACGAGCAGTACTTC; CDR3 protein: CASSGGRAYEQYF
D gene: .; clone size: once; V gene: TRBV28; J gene: TRBJ2-7; CDR3 DNA: TGTGCCAGTGCGGCAGAACCCTCCTACGAGCAGTACTTC; CDR3 protein: CASAAEPSYEQYF
D gene: .; clone size: .; V gene: TRBV28; J gene: TRBJ2-4; CDR3 DNA: TGTGCCAGCACGGTCCCGGGGTTAAACATTCAGTACTTC; CDR3 protein: CASTVPGLNIQYF
D gene: .; clone size: .; V gene: TRBV19; J gene: TRBJ2-1; CDR3 DNA: TGTGCCAGTACTGGCCGGAGGAGCTCCTACAATGAGCAGTTCTTC; CDR3 protein: CASTGRRSSYNEQFF
D gene: TRBD2; clone size: .; V gene: TRBV6-5; J gene: TRBJ2-7; CDR3 DNA: TGTGCCAGCAGTTCCGGACTAGCGGGAGGGTACGAGCAGTACTTC; CDR3 protein: CASSSGLAGGYEQYF
D gene: .; clone size: .; V gene: TRBV9; J gene: TRBJ2-3; CDR3 DNA: TGTGCCAGCAGCGTAAGTGACAGGATTAGCACAGATACGCAGTATTTT; CDR3 protein: CASSVSDRISTDTQYF
D gene: TRBD1; clone size: .; V gene: TRBV4-3; J gene: TRBJ1-4; CDR3 DNA: TGCGCCAGCAGCCAAGAAGGGGGGACAGGGGTTTTTGGCACTGAAAAACTGTTTTTT; CDR3 protein: CASSQEGGTGVFGTEKLFF
D gene: TRBD1; clone size: .; V gene: TRBV27; J gene: TRBJ1-4; CDR3 DNA: TGTGCCAGCAGTCCCCATGGACAGGATGAAAAACTGTTTTTT; CDR3 protein: CASSPHGQDEKLFF
D gene: .; clone size: few; V gene: TRBV5-4; J gene: TRBJ2-7; CDR3 DNA: TGTGCCAGCAGCGCAGACTTCTACGAGCAGTACTTC; CDR3 protein: CASSADFYEQYF
D gene: TRBD1; clone size: .; V gene: TRBV6-5; J gene: TRBJ2-1; CDR3 DNA: TGTGCCAGCATTTTGTCCGGGACAGTAGACAATGAGCAGTTCTTC; CDR3 protein: CASILSGTVDNEQFF
D gene: .; clone size: .; V gene: TRBV7-6; J gene: TRBJ2-3; CDR3 DNA: TGTGCCAGCAGCTTAAGGTTAGCTAGCACAGATACGCAGTATTTT; CDR3 protein: CASSLRLASTDTQYF
D gene: TRBD1; clone size: .; V gene: TRBV6-5; J gene: TRBJ1-6; CDR3 DNA: TGTGCCAGCAGTTACTCTGGGACAGGGTCTAGTTCACCCCTCCACTTT; CDR3 protein: CASSYSGTGSSSPLHF
D gene: TRBD1; clone size: .; V gene: TRBV29-1; J gene: TRBJ1-4; CDR3 DNA: TGCAGCGTTGGTCCGGGACAGGGCGAAAAACTGTTTTTT; CDR3 protein: CSVGPGQGEKLFF
D gene: .; clone size: .; V gene: TRBV6-5; J gene: TRBJ2-3; CDR3 DNA: TGTGCCAGCAGTTACTCGGGGGGGGCGATCACAGATACGCAGTATTTT; CDR3 protein: CASSYSGGAITDTQYF
D gene: .; clone size: .; V gene: TRBV25-1; J gene: TRBJ2-5; CDR3 DNA: TGTGCCAGCAGTGCCAAGCTACTTAAACTGTACCAAGAGACCCAGTACTTC; CDR3 protein: CASSAKLLKLYQETQYF
D gene: .; clone size: .; V gene: TRBV7-3; J gene: TRBJ2-1; CDR3 DNA: TGTGCCAGCAGCCCCCAGGGCAGGCCGAGCTCCTACAATGAGCAGTTCTTC; CDR3 protein: CASSPQGRPSSYNEQFF
D gene: .; clone size: once; V gene: TRBV11-2; J gene: TRBJ2-5; CDR3 DNA: TGTGCCAGCAGCCCAAAAATAACAAAAGAGACCCAGTACTTC; CDR3 protein: CASSPKITKETQYF
D gene: .; clone size: .; V gene: TRBV29-1; J gene: TRBJ2-1; CDR3 DNA: TGCAGCGTCTTACTATCATCCTACAATGAGCAGTTCTTC; CDR3 protein: CSVLLSSYNEQFF
D gene: TRBD2; clone size: .; V gene: TRBV15; J gene: TRBJ2-1; CDR3 DNA: TGTGCCACCAGCAGACCGGGACTAGCGGACCAAATCCCCTCCTACAATGAGCAGTTCTTC; CDR3 protein: CATSRPGLADQIPSYNEQFF
D gene: .; clone size: .; V gene: TRBV20-1; J gene: TRBJ1-2; CDR3 DNA: TGCAGTGCTAGTCTGGGGGCAGTCTATGGCTACACCTTC; CDR3 protein: CSASLGAVYGYTF
D gene: .; clone size: once; V gene: TRBV19; J gene: TRBJ2-3; CDR3 DNA: TGTGCCAGTAGTATGGGACTGGGATCGTCCGATACGCAGTATTTT; CDR3 protein: CASSMGLGSSDTQYF
D gene: .; clone size: .; V gene: TRBV27; J gene: TRBJ2-6; CDR3 DNA: TGTGCCAGCAGTTTAAATGGGCCCAGGGTACTGTCTGGGGCCAACGTCCTGACTTTC; CDR3 protein: CASSLNGPRVLSGANVLTF